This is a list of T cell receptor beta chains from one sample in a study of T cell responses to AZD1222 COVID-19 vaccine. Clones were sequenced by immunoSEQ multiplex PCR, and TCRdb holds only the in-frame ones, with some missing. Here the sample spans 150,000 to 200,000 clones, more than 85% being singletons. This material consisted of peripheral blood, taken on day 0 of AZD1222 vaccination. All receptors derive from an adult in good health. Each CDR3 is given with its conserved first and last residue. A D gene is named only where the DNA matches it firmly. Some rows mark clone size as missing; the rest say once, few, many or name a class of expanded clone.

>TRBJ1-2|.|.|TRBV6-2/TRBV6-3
TGTGCCAGCAGTTCCCCATCCGTGAACTATGGCTACACCTTC
CASSSPSVNYGYTF
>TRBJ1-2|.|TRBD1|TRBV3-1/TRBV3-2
TGTGCCAGCAGCCAAGACCGGGACAGGGGTTCTAACTATGGCTACACCTTC
CASSQDRDRGSNYGYTF
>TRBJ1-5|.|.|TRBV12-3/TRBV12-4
TGTGCCAGCAGTTTTGGTGAAGATCAGCCCCAGCATTTT
CASSFGEDQPQHF
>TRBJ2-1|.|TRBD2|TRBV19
TGTGCCAGTAGTATGCCCGTAGCGGGAGGGCCCTCCGATGAGCAGTTCTTC
CASSMPVAGGPSDEQFF
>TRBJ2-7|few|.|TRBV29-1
TGCAGCGTTGAAGAGCGAGGGTACGGGCAGTACTTC
CSVEERGYGQYF
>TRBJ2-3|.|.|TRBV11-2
TGTGCCAGCAGCTTAGAGGACACCTGGGATACGCAGTATTTT
CASSLEDTWDTQYF
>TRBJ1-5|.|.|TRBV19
TGTGCCAGTAGTATAATCCGGGGGACCTATAGCAATCAGCCCCAGCATTTT
CASSIIRGTYSNQPQHF
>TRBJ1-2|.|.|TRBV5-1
TGCGCCAGCAGCTTGGGCCGGGGTTCCTCCTATGGCTACACCTTC
CASSLGRGSSYGYTF
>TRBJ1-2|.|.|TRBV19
TGTGCCAGTAGTTCTGGCTATGGCTACACCTTC
CASSSGYGYTF
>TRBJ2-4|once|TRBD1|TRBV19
TGTGCCAGTCGTGCGCGGGACAGGGGAGCCATTCAGTACTTC
CASRARDRGAIQYF
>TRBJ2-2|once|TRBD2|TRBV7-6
TGTGCCAGCAGCTTAGGACTAGCGGGGGGCACCGGGGAGCTGTTTTTT
CASSLGLAGGTGELFF
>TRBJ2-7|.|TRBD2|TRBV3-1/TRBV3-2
TGTGCCAGCAAAACGGGGGGGACCTACGAGCAGTACTTC
CASKTGGTYEQYF
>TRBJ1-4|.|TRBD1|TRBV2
TGTGCCAGCAGGGAAACGGGACAGGCAACGAATGAAAAACTGTTTTTT
CASRETGQATNEKLFF
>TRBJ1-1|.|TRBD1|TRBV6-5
TGTGCCAGCAGGGACCTCGGACAGGCGAACACTGAAGCTTTCTTT
CASRDLGQANTEAFF
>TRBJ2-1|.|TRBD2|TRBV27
TGTGCCAGCAGTTTATGGGGGGGGAGGTACAATGAGCAGTTCTTC
CASSLWGGRYNEQFF
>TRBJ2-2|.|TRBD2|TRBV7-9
TGTGCCAGCAGCTTATCTAGCGGGAGGAGTTCGAACACCGGGGAGCTGTTTTTT
CASSLSSGRSSNTGELFF
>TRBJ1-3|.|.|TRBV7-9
TGTGCCAGCAGCTTTGGAGGGGTGAGACACTCTGGAAACACCATATATTTT
CASSFGGVRHSGNTIYF
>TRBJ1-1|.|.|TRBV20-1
TGCAGTGCTAGTGGGCAGGGCGACGCTTTCTTT
CSASGQGDAFF
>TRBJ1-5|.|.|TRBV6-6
TGTGCCAGCAGTTGGTACACGGGTAGCAATCAGCCCCAGCATTTT
CASSWYTGSNQPQHF
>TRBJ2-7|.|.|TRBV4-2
TGTGCCAGCAGCCAATACATCGGGACAATGGCCTACGAGCAGTACTTC
CASSQYIGTMAYEQYF
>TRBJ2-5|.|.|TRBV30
TGTGCCTGGAGTGTCCGGGAGACCCAGTACTTC
CAWSVRETQYF
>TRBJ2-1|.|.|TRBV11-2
TGTGCCAGCAGCTTAGACCCGACATCAGGCTATGAGCAGTTCTTC
CASSLDPTSGYEQFF
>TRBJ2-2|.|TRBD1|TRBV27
TGTGCCAGCAGTTTAATCCCTGGGTCCCTGACAGGGATCTCCACCGGGGAGCTGTTTTTT
CASSLIPGSLTGISTGELFF
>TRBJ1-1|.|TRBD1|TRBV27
TGTGCCAGCAGGGGGCTACAGGGGAGGGGCCCCCTCTCTGAAGCTTTCTTT
CASRGLQGRGPLSEAFF
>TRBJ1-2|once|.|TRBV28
TGTGCCAGCACGCTCGGGGGAGCTAACTATGGCTACACCTTC
CASTLGGANYGYTF
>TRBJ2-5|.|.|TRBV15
TGTGCCACCAGCAGAGATCTAGGGTACCAAGAGACCCAGTACTTC
CATSRDLGYQETQYF
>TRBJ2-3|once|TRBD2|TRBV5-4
TGTGCCAGCAGCTGGATACTAGCGGGGCCCACAGATACGCAGTATTTT
CASSWILAGPTDTQYF
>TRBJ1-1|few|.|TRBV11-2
TGTGCCAGCAGCTTAGAGAGCAGGGGAGAAGCTTTCTTT
CASSLESRGEAFF
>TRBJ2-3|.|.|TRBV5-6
TGTGCCAGCAGTATCACAGATACGCAGTATTTT
CASSITDTQYF
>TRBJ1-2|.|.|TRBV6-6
TGTGCCAGCGGCTTCGGGGCCAGGGGCTACACCTTC
CASGFGARGYTF
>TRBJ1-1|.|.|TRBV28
TGTGCCAGCAGTTTAGCCCGAGAGGGAGCTTTCTTT
CASSLAREGAFF
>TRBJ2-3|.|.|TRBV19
TGTGCCAGTAGTTCAGTGGGCACAGATACGCAGTATTTT
CASSSVGTDTQYF
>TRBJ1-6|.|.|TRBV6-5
TGTGCCAGCCGGGCAGGCCTCGAAACCCTCCACTTT
CASRAGLETLHF